These T cell receptor beta chains were read from a single sample in a study of CD8 T cells in ankylosing spondylitis. TCRdb independently ran MiXCR on the 5' RACE reads; one entry per CDR3 protein. The sample consists of about 700,000 distinct CDR3 sequences, 19% of them appearing once. The sequenced sample consisted of blood, either unsorted or a sorted T cell fraction (not recorded which). All receptors come from a male donor with ankylosing spondylitis. CDR3s include the opening cysteine and the closing phenylalanine or tryptophan. The D gene is left open where the match is weak. Not every row has a clone size; where given, it reads once, few, many or a size class.

d_call	v_call	clone_size	j_call	cdr3_aa	cdr3_nt
NA	TRBV5-1	NA	TRBJ1-4	CASSLGGAEEKLFF	TGCGCCAGCAGCTTGGGAGGGGCGGAAGAAAAACTGTTTTTT
TRBD1	TRBV10-3	NA	TRBJ1-4	CAISEGDRGREKLFF	TGTGCCATCAGTGAGGGGGACAGGGGTCGTGAAAAACTGTTTTTT
NA	TRBV12-3/TRBV12-4	few	TRBJ2-3	CASSFGVNRGDTQYF	TGTGCCAGCAGTTTCGGGGTAAATAGGGGAGATACGCAGTATTTT
NA	TRBV7-8	few	TRBJ1-4	CASSLATGDNEKLFF	TGTGCCAGCAGCTTAGCGACGGGAGATAATGAAAAACTGTTTTTT
TRBD2	TRBV4-2	few	TRBJ2-2	CASSQDIAGGDTGELFF	TGTGCCAGCAGCCAAGATATTGCGGGGGGCGATACCGGGGAGCTGTTTTTT
NA	TRBV5-1	few	TRBJ2-5	CASSPNLANQETQYF	TGCGCCAGCAGCCCTAACTTAGCGAACCAAGAGACCCAGTACTTC
TRBD1	TRBV7-9	few	TRBJ1-2	CASSSEGAGYTF	TGTGCCAGCAGCTCAGAGGGGGCCGGCTACACCTTC
NA	TRBV4-1	few	TRBJ2-7	CASSQDRESRGQYF	TGCGCCAGCAGCCAAGACAGGGAATCCCGCGGGCAGTACTTC
NA	TRBV7-2	NA	TRBJ2-7	CASSTIGGEEEQYF	TGTGCCAGCAGCACAATCGGGGGAGAGGAAGAGCAGTACTTC
TRBD2	TRBV20-1	NA	TRBJ2-7	CSARKTSDSYEQYF	TGCAGTGCTAGAAAAACTAGCGACTCCTACGAGCAGTACTTC
TRBD1	TRBV27	NA	TRBJ1-2	CASSLQGGGYGYTF	TGTGCCAGCAGTTTACAGGGGGGCGGCTATGGCTACACCTTC
TRBD1	TRBV27	few	TRBJ1-5	CASSLLGTGGNQPQHF	TGTGCCAGCAGTTTATTGGGGACAGGGGGCAATCAGCCCCAGCATTTT
NA	TRBV5-1	NA	TRBJ1-1	CASSLVLWGVETEAFF	TGCGCCAGCAGCTTGGTTCTCTGGGGGGTTGAGACTGAAGCTTTCTTT
TRBD2	TRBV11-2	few	TRBJ2-5	CASSSLASLAGVLQETQYF	TGTGCCAGCAGCTCTCTAGCGTCTCTAGCGGGGGTCCTCCAAGAGACCCAGTACTTC
TRBD1	TRBV11-2	NA	TRBJ1-5	CASSLTGASNQPQHF	TGTGCCAGCAGCTTAACAGGGGCGAGCAATCAGCCCCAGCATTTT
NA	TRBV7-9	few	TRBJ2-1	CASSRQQGYEQFF	TGTGCCAGCAGCCGGCAACAGGGCTATGAGCAGTTCTTC
NA	TRBV6-1	few	TRBJ1-2	CASSEGPLIYGYTF	TGTGCCAGCAGTGAGGGTCCCTTGATCTATGGCTACACCTTC